This TCR beta chain emerged from a study of shared clonotypes between healthy human individuals. Findings and caveats of the study: Naive subsets, compared against memory subsets, generally had larger estimated richness values.

Original processing methods: Junction-only immunoSEQ data arrived without quality scores, meaning filtering differed. Here immunoSEQ multiplex PCR was the method, and the copy in TCRdb shows in-frame clones only, minus some. Clonal size and the V and J genes are those of that table, whereas D and trimming came from the DNA. This sample yields about 580,000 clones, of which roughly 98% are seen a single time; more than 0.3% belongs to the top ten. CDR3 length: 14 amino acids. Looked up from germline, CDR1 is SGHNT and CDR2 is YYREEE (reference sequence). The junction had 2 bases not matched to a gene; V was cut back by 3 bases and J by 3 bases. CD45RO-negative CD8 cells positively selected for CCR7 made up the naive population, which excluded terminally differentiated effector memory CD45RA+ cells. The donors, healthy adults who were HIV-negative, had experienced no recent acute infections or vaccinations.

Of note for this clone: Its specificity is not known.

The chain combines TRBV5-4 with TRBJ2-2, with TRBD1 matching 7 bases. Specimen: naive CD8+ T cells sorted from blood. This sequence was found in a man between 25 and 39 years old in good health. CDR3 sequence: CASSWTGYTGELFF. The CDR3 DNA reads as TGTGCCAGCAGCTGGACAGGCTACACCGGGGAGCTGTTTTTT. The entire variable domain, with the rest obtained from reference TRBV5-4 and TRBJ2-2, is as follows: ETGVTQSPTHLIKTRGQQVTLRCSSQSGHNTVSWYQQALGQGPQFIFQYYREEENGRGNFPPRFSGLQFPNYSSELNVNALELDDSALYLCASSWTGYTGELFFGEGSRLTVL.